Sequencing of this T cell receptor beta chain was carried out in a study of blood T cell repertoires in COVID-19. Study as a whole: Italy, Spain and the United States were the sources of the convalescent and acute COVID-19 samples. Sources were T cells, B-cell-depleted T cells, or PBMCs; the material itself was cDNA or gDNA.

V was pared by 5 bases and J by 2 bases, with 15 bases between. The CDR3 is made up of 16 amino acids. Germline V gene lookup returns CDR1 SEHNR and CDR2 FQNEAQ (reference sequence). Per the original data handling: How many nucleated cells were present was estimated from reference gene primer amplification. Sequenced by immunoSEQ multiplex PCR; TCRdb stores in-frame clones only, minus some. That table supplies the V and J calls and clone size; D and trimming were determined from the DNA. This table holds fewer than 100,000 clones, about nine tenths found once. Sequenced material: peripheral blood. This chain links TRBV7-9 with TRBJ2-2; weak D call: TRBD1 (6 bases). The receptor was isolated from a woman aged 50 to 60 in a cohort sampled during active COVID-19. The chain's CDR3 is CASSRGTGQNTGELFF. The CDR3 region has the DNA TGTGCCAGCAGCCGAGGGACGGGACAAAACACCGGGGAGCTGTTTTTT.